The 9 T cell receptor beta chains below come from one sample, sequenced in a study of blood T cell repertoires in COVID-19. Assay used: immunoSEQ multiplex PCR; TCRdb lists only in-frame clones, some missing. The sample holds 150,000 to 200,000 clones, less than 90% seen once. Sequencing used peripheral blood. These receptors were obtained from a woman in her seventies with acute or convalescent COVID-19.

This chain joins TRBV7-2 and TRBJ1-6; D may be TRBD1 (6 bases). V was trimmed by 5 bases and J by 4 bases, leaving 15 bases between them. Germline assignment: CDR1 SGHTA and CDR2 FQGNSA. The length of the CDR3 is 16 residues. The CDR3 DNA reads TGTGCCAGCAGCGATACTAGGGGGGGGTATAATTCACCCCTCCACTTT. Translating it yields CASSDTRGGYNSPLHF.

V and J are TRBV7-8 and TRBJ1-3; weak D call: TRBD1 (5 bases). In germline, CDR1 is SGHVS, CDR2 FQNEAQ. V lost 3 bases and J lost 2, with 11 bases in between. The CDR3 covers 15 residues. The CDR3 sequence: CASSLVRAAGNTIYF. For the CDR3, the DNA is TGTGCCAGCAGCTTGGTCAGGGCCGCTGGAAACACCATATATTTT.

This clone was counted only a few times. The chain carries TRBV6-5 and TRBJ2-1; no clear D. V was clipped by 2 bases and J by 5 bases, with 13 bases between them. Germline V gene lookup returns CDR1 MNHEY and CDR2 SVGAGI. There are 15 residues in the CDR3. The chain's CDR3 is CASSYGWHNDNEQFF. The CDR3 DNA sequence: TGTGCCAGCAGTTACGGTTGGCACAATGACAATGAGCAGTTCTTC.

The chain links TRBV18 to TRBJ1-1; D possibly corresponds to TRBD1 (6 bases). The CDR3 sequence is 14 residues long. CDR1 is KGHSH and CDR2 is LQKENI in the germline V gene. Trimming cost V 6 bases and J 1 base, with 12 bases left between them. The CDR3 DNA reads TGTGCCAGCTCCGGACGACAGGCGAACACTGAAGCTTTCTTT. It yields the protein CASSGRQANTEAFF.

V gene TRBV18 combines with J gene TRBJ1-2; possible D gene TRBD1, 5 bases. The CDR3 runs 15 residues. The germline gives CDR1 KGHSH, CDR2 LQKENI. Trimming cost V 1 base and J 2 bases, with 11 bases left between them. The CDR3 bases are TGTGCCAGCTCACCACTTCCGGACAAGAACTATGGCTACACCTTC. Amino acids: CASSPLPDKNYGYTF.

The chain links TRBV6-5 to TRBJ1-3; D is undetermined. Germline loops: CDR1 MNHEY, CDR2 SVGAGI. Between the trimmed V and J ends, which lost 0 bases and 0 bases, there was a span of 9 bases. The CDR3 covers 16 residues. This CDR3 reads CASSYSGIASGNTIYF. CDR3 DNA sequence: TGTGCCAGCAGTTACTCCGGCATAGCCTCTGGAAACACCATATATTTT.

The chain employs TRBV19 and TRBJ1-1; 8 nucleotides agree with TRBD1. Looked up from germline, CDR1 is LNHDA and CDR2 is SQIVND (reference sequence). The V and J ends lost 5 bases and 1 base, in that order; junction bases with no gene match: 6. This CDR3 contains 15 residues. The CDR3 loop is CASSRTGSGNTEAFF. In DNA, the CDR3 is TGTGCCAGTAGTCGGACAGGGTCCGGGAACACTGAAGCTTTCTTT.

This clone was seen just once. V and J are TRBV2 and TRBJ1-5; D is possibly TRBD1 (6 bases). V was shortened by 6 bases and J by 9 bases, with 12 bases between the two germline ends. CDR1 is SNHLY, CDR2 FYNNEI, per germline. This CDR3 has 12 residues. The CDR3, as DNA: TGTGCCAGCAGAAAGGGGGACGCGCCCCAGCATTTT. It specifies CASRKGDAPQHF.

This chain uses TRBV30 with TRBJ1-5, with D possibly matching TRBD1 (6 bases). CDR1 GTSNPN and CDR2 SVGIG come from the germline V gene (reference sequence). V gave up 1 base and J gave up 5 bases, with 27 bases separating them. CDR3 length: 19 residues. The CDR3 bases are TGTGCCTGGAGTGGTGTGCGAGCAGGGGCCTATTTCACCGATCAGCCCCAGCATTTT. Translating it yields CAWSGVRAGAYFTDQPQHF.